This T cell receptor (beta chain) is drawn from a study of shared clonotypes between healthy human individuals. About the study: Each donor's CD8 memory used one plate, CD8 naive two, each CD4 subset three.

Findings of the study overall: Non-shared clonotypes displayed generation probabilities falling below those of clonotypes present in all four donors. Memory subsets had estimated richness that was generally smaller than that of naive subsets.

The CDR3 is 12 residues long. V was cut by 8 bases and J by 4 bases, with 8 bases left in between. The germline V gene encodes CDR1 LNHDA and CDR2 SQIVND (reference sequence). Sorted-subset replicate PCRs used 150 to 200 ng of genomic DNA. This amount corresponded to some 32,000 T cell genomes. Sequencing used immunoSEQ multiplex PCR; TCRdb keeps in-frame clones, though not all of them. The sample shows 2 million to 2.5 million clones, 85% to 95% of them seen only once. As to this clone: Its antigen is unknown.

The receptor's source is a man in his late teens or twenties in good health. Some clones in this sample may be carry-over from other donors' samples. The chain links TRBV19 to TRBJ2-2, with D unresolved. The sample was naive CD4+ T cells from PBMCs. Stated subset: CD45RA+ positively selected. This CDR3 reads CASLRTTGELFF. In nucleotides, the CDR3 is TGTGCCAGTTTACGGACCACCGGGGAGCTGTTTTTT. Looking up the rest from reference TRBV19 and TRBJ2-2 gives the full variable domain: DGGITQSPKYLFRKEGQNVTLSCEQNLNHDAMYWYRQDPGQGLRLIYYSQIVNDFQKGDIAEGYSVSREKKESFPLTVTSAQKNPTAFYLCASLRTTGELFFGEGSRLTVL.